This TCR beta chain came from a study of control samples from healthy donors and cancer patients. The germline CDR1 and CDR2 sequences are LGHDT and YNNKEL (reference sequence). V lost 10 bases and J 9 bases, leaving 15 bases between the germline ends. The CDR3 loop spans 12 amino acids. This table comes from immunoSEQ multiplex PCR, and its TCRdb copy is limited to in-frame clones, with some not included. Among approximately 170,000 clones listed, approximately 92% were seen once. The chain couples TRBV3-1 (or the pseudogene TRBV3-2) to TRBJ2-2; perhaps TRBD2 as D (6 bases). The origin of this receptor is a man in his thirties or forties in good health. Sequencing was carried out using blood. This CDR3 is CATGVSSRELFF. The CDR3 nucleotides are TGTGCCACGGGGGTCAGTAGCCGGGAGCTGTTTTTT.